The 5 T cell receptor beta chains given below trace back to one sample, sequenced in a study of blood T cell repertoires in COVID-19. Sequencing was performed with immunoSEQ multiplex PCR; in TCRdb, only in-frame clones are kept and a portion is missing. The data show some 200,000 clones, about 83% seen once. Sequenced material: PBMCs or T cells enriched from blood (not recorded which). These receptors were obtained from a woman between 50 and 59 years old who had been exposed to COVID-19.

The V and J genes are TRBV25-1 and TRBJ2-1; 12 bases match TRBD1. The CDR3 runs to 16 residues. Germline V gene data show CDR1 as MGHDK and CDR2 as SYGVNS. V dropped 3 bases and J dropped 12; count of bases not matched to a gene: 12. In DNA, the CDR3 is TGTGCCAGCAGTGACCGTGGGGGACAGGGGGCTGGACGGCAGTTCTTC. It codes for CASSDRGGQGAGRQFF. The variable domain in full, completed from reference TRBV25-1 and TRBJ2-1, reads EADIYQTPRYLVIGTGKKITLECSQTMGHDKMYWYQQDPGMELHLIHYSYGVNSTEKGDLSSESTVSRIRTEHFPLTLESARPSHTSQYLCASSDRGGQGAGRQFFGPGTRLTVL.

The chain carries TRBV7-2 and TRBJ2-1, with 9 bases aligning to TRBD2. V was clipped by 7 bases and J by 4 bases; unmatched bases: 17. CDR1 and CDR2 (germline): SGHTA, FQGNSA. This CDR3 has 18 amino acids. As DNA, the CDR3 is TGTGCCAGCACCCTCCCCGAGGTTCCTAGCGGGGTTTACAATGAGCAGTTCTTC. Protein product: CASTLPEVPSGVYNEQFF.

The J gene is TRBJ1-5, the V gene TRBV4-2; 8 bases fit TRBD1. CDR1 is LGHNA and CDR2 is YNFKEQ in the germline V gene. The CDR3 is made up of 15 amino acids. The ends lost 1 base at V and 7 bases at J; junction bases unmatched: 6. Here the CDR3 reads CASSQATGASQPQHF. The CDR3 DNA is TGTGCCAGCAGCCAAGCGACAGGGGCGAGCCAGCCCCAGCATTTT.

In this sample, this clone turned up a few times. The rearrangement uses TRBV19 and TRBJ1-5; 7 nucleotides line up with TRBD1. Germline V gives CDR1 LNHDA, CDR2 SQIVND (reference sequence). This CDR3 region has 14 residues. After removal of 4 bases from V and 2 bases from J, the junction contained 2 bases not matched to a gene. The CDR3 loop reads CASSSTGGNQPQHF. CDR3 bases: TGTGCCAGTAGTAGTACAGGGGGCAATCAGCCCCAGCATTTT.

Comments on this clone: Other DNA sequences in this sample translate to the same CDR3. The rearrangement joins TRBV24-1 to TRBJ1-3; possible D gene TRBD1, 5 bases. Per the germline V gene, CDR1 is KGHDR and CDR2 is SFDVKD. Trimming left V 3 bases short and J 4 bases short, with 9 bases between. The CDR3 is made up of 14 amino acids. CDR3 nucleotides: TGTGCCACCAGTGATCTCCGACAGGGAAACACCATATATTTT. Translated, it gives CATSDLRQGNTIYF.